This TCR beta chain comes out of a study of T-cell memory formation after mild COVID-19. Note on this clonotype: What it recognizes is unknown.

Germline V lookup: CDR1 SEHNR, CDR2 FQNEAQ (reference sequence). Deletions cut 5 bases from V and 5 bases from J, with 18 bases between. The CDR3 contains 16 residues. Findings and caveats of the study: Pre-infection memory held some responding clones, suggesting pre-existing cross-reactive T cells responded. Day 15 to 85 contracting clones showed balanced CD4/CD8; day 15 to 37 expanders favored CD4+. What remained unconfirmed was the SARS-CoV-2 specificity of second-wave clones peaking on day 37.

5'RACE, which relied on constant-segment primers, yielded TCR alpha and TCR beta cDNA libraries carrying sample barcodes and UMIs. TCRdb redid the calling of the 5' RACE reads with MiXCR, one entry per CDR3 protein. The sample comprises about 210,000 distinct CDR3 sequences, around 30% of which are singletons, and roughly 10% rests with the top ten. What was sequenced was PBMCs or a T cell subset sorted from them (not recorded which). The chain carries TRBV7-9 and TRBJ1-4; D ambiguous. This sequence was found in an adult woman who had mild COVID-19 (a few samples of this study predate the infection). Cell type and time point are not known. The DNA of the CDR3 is TGTGCCAGCAGCAAGGAACCCACAAGCGCCAATGAAAAACTGTTTTTT. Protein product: CASSKEPTSANEKLFF.